The next 6 T cell receptor beta chains were all read from a single sample in a study of shared clonotypes between healthy human individuals. Data came from immunoSEQ multiplex PCR; TCRdb stores just in-frame clones and leaves some out. The sample has 2 million to 2.5 million clones; roughly 94% are singletons. Source material: naive CD4+ T cells sorted from blood. Subset noted: CD45RA+ positively selected. Receptor source: a man younger than 35 in good health.

The CDR3 loop reads CASSRSGTGTYEQYF. CDR3 DNA: TGTGCCAGCTCACGGTCCGGGACGGGGACCTACGAGCAGTACTTC. This sequence joins TRBV18 and TRBJ2-7; perhaps D is TRBD1 or TRBD2 (5 bases each). The CDR3 totals 15 residues. In germline, CDR1 is KGHSH, CDR2 LQKENI. V was cut by 4 bases and J by 2 bases, with 15 bases left in between.

Remarks on this clone: The sample contains more than one DNA sequence encoding this CDR3. The V gene is TRBV11-2, the J gene TRBJ2-5; D is unclear. CDR1 SGHAT and CDR2 FQNNGV come from the germline V gene. V gave up 5 bases and J gave up 5 bases, with 6 bases separating them. The CDR3 is 11 amino acids. CDR3 region: CASSPGETQYF. The CDR3 bases are TGTGCCAGCAGCCCCGGGGAGACCCAGTACTTC.

The chain has TRBV18 and TRBJ2-5; D uncertain. The CDR3 loop spans 14 amino acids. Trimming shortened V by 2 bases and J by 1 base, and 8 bases separated the two germline ends. CDR1 KGHSH and CDR2 LQKENI come from the germline V gene. CDR3 sequence reads: CASSPVTSQETQYF. CDR3 sequence (DNA): TGTGCCAGCTCACCAGTAACCTCCCAAGAGACCCAGTACTTC.

The chain carries TRBV25-1 and TRBJ1-1, with a possible D match to TRBD1 (5 bases). With 1 base removed from V and 4 bases from J, the gap between germline ends came to 13 bases. The germline CDR1 and CDR2 sequences are MGHDK and SYGVNS. The CDR3 loop spans 15 amino acids. The CDR3 DNA reads TGTGCCAGCAGTGAATCTGTGCTTGGGGGCACTGAAGCTTTCTTT. It yields the protein CASSESVLGGTEAFF.

On this clone itself: Other DNA sequences of this sample code for an identical CDR3. The chain links TRBV6-5 to TRBJ2-5, with D hard to call. Germline V gene data show CDR1 as MNHEY and CDR2 as SVGAGI. This CDR3 has 13 amino acids. V lost 0 bases and J lost 2, with 4 bases in between. The CDR3 region is CASSYSLQETQYF. DNA for the CDR3: TGTGCCAGCAGTTACTCGTTGCAAGAGACCCAGTACTTC.

CDR3 sequence reads: CASSHATSGGNEQFF. The CDR3 DNA sequence: TGTGCCAGCAGCCATGCGACTAGCGGGGGGAATGAGCAGTTCTTC. The chain is built from TRBV4-2 and TRBJ2-1, with 13 bases fitting TRBD2. The CDR3 is 15 residues long. Per germline, CDR1 LGHNA and CDR2 YNFKEQ. V lost 3 bases, J lost 7 bases, and 3 bases stayed unmatched.